Given below is one T cell receptor beta chain in context. Clones were sequenced by immunoSEQ multiplex PCR, and TCRdb holds only the in-frame ones, with some missing. The data contain 310,000 or so clones, more than 70% of them singletons. CDR3 length: 15 residues. V lost 0 bases to trimming and J lost 7 bases, with 10 bases between them. Germline values: CDR1 MNHNS, CDR2 SASEGT. The sample is drawn from a study of blood T cell repertoires in COVID-19. Study summary: Material from acute and convalescent COVID-19 was sourced from the United States, Italy and Spain. T cells, B-cell-depleted T cells, or PBMCs provided the cDNA or gDNA that served as material.

The receptor was isolated from a woman aged 45-65 years with acute or convalescent COVID-19. J is TRBJ1-6 and V is TRBV6-1; no firm D call. Sequenced: peripheral blood. The CDR3 spells CASSEAMGGNSPLHF. CDR3 sequence (DNA): TGTGCCAGCAGTGAAGCAATGGGCGGGAATTCACCCCTCCACTTT.